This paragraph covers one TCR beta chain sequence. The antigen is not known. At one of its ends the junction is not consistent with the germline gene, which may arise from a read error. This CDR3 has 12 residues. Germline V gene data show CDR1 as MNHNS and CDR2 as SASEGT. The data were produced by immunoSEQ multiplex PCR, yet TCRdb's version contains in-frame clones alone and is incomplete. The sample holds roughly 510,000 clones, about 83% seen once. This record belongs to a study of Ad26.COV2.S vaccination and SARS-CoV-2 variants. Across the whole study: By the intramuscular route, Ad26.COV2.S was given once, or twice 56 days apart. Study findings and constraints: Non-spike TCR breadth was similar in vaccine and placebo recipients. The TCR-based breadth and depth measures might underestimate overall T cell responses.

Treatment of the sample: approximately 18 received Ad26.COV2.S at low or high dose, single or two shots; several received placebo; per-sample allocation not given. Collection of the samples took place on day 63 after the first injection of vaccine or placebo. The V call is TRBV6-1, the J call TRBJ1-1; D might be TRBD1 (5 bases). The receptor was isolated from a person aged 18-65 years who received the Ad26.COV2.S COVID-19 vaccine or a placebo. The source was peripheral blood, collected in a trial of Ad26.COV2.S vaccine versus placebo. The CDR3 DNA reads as TGTGCCAGCAGTGAACGACAGCTTTGGGCACTCTTT. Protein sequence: CASSERQLWALF.